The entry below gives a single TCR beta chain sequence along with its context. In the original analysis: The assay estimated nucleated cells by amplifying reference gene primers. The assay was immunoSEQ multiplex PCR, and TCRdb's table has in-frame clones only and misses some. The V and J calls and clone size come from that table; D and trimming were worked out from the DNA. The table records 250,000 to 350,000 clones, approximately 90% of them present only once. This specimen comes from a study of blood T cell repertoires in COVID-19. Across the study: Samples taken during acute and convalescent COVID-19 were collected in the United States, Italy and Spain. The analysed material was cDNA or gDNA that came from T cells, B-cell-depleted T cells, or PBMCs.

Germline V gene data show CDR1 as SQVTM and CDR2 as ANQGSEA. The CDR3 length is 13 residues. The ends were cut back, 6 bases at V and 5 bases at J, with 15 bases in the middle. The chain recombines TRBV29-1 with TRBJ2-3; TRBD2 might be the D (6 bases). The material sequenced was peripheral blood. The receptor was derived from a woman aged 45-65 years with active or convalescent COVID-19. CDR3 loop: CSVPSGLGDTQYF. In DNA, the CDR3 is TGCAGCGTACCCAGCGGGCTGGGAGATACGCAGTATTTT.